This T cell receptor beta chain was profiled in a study of identical twins. This CDR3 comprises 14 residues. Unmatched junction bases numbered 2, after V lost 4 bases and J lost 3 bases. In regard to this clonotype: The antigen remains unidentified.

Study-wide findings and caveats: Low generation-probability sequences were in excess among twin-shared out-of-frame alpha sequences. Memory repertoires lacked the insertion deficit that abundant cord blood beta clonotypes showed.

TCRdb processed the 5' RACE reads anew with MiXCR; each CDR3 protein has one entry. The table lists some 190,000 distinct CDR3 sequences, 15% to 20% of them singletons, with over 35% in the top ten. The sample was also linked to a second study, of T cells expressing NK-cell markers. That study adds: Repertoire data for TCR beta were derived from sorted T cells (CD3+CD56+NKG2C+, CD3+CD56+NKG2C- and CD3+CD56-NKG2C+). Certain NKG2C+ T cell clones were expanded, and their HCMV specificity remained unclear.

The sample consisted of CD8+ T cells sorted from blood. The chain uses TRBV12-3 or TRBV12-4 and TRBJ2-2; 7 bases map to TRBD1. The receptor comes from a woman aged 18-29 years in good health. CDR3 residues: CASSWGQYTGELFF. CDR3 sequence (DNA): TGTGCCAGCAGTTGGGGACAGTACACCGGGGAGCTGTTTTTT.